These 10 T cell receptor beta chains were all obtained from the same sample, sequenced in a study of shared clonotypes between healthy human individuals. Clones were read by immunoSEQ multiplex PCR, and TCRdb kept only the in-frame ones, dropping some. This sample has around 690,000 clones; roughly 91% occur once, and the top ten carry 34%. The specimen was memory CD8+ T cells from PBMCs. The subset here: CD45RO+ cells pooled with CCR7-negative TemRA cells. All receptors derive from a man aged 18 to 35 in good health. Some clones in this sample may be carry-over from other donors' samples.

J is TRBJ2-7 and V is TRBV27; tentative D call: TRBD2 (5 bases). V was pared by 0 bases and J by 3 bases, with 6 bases between. Germline V gene sequence: CDR1 MNHEY, CDR2 SMNVEV (reference sequence). This CDR3 has 13 amino acids. The CDR3 sequence: CASSLSLGYEQYF. For the CDR3, the DNA is TGTGCCAGCAGTTTATCACTAGGCTACGAGCAGTACTTC.

This clone was seen a handful of times. The V gene is TRBV27, the J gene TRBJ1-2, with D possibly matching TRBD1 (6 bases). The germline gives CDR1 MNHEY, CDR2 SMNVEV (reference sequence). The CDR3 is 15 amino acids. Trimming cost V 4 bases and J 7 bases, with 19 bases left between them. This CDR3 is CASSYGGPGRGGYTF. For the CDR3, the DNA is TGTGCCAGCAGTTATGGGGGGCCCGGAAGGGGTGGCTACACCTTC.

The chain uses TRBV7-9 and TRBJ1-4; maybe TRBD1 (6 bases). From germline, CDR1 is SEHNR and CDR2 FQNEAQ (reference sequence). The CDR3 covers 12 residues. Trimming cost V 2 bases and J 13 bases, with 11 bases left between them. The CDR3 region is CASSLPGDGLFF. DNA of the CDR3: TGTGCCAGCAGCTTACCAGGGGATGGACTGTTTTTT.

The V gene is TRBV9, the J gene TRBJ2-6; 12 positions match TRBD2. The CDR3 totals 15 residues. Unmatched junction bases numbered 5, after V lost 3 bases and J lost 10 bases. The germline V gene encodes CDR1 SGDLS and CDR2 YYNGEE. CDR3: CASSASGTSGNVLTF. The CDR3 bases are TGTGCCAGCAGCGCATCCGGGACTAGCGGGAACGTCCTGACTTTC.

The chain combines TRBV19 with TRBJ2-3; D gene uncertain. V was shortened by 6 bases and J by 2 bases, with 9 bases between the two germline ends. The CDR3 totals 13 residues. Germline lookup yields CDR1 LNHDA and CDR2 SQIVND (reference sequence). CDR3 coding DNA: TGTGCCAGTAGCAGTACGTTCACAGATACGCAGTATTTT. Its translation: CASSSTFTDTQYF.

The V and J genes are TRBV4-2 and TRBJ2-7; D ambiguous. CDR3 length: 19 residues. From germline, CDR1 is LGHNA and CDR2 YNFKEQ. V was clipped by 1 base and J by 2 bases, with 24 bases between them. The chain's CDR3 is CASSQVFLGNKDGPYEQYF. The CDR3 DNA reads as TGTGCCAGCAGCCAAGTCTTTTTGGGCAACAAAGATGGCCCCTACGAGCAGTACTTC.

The chain joins TRBV27 to TRBJ2-5; 8 bases match TRBD1. From germline, CDR1 is MNHEY and CDR2 SMNVEV (reference sequence). The CDR3 runs 15 residues. V gave up 5 bases and J gave up 5 bases; unmatched junction bases: 10. Here the CDR3 reads CASSPGRTGWETQYF. In nucleotides, the CDR3 is TGTGCCAGCAGTCCCGGTCGGACAGGGTGGGAGACCCAGTACTTC.

The chain combines TRBV27 with TRBJ2-7; no clear D gene. V was clipped by 6 bases and J by 0 bases, with 12 bases between them. The germline V gene encodes CDR1 MNHEY and CDR2 SMNVEV (reference sequence). This CDR3 comprises 14 residues. CDR3 sequence (DNA): TGTGCCAGCAGGTTCGAGGAGCGCTCCTACGAGCAGTACTTC. Its protein product is CASRFEERSYEQYF.

This clone was picked up one time. The CDR3 DNA sequence: TGTGCCAGTAGACCCGGGTTCCAAAGCTCCTACGAGCAGTACTTC. It is translated as CASRPGFQSSYEQYF. The gene calls are TRBV27 and TRBJ2-7, with unresolved D. Trimming pared 9 bases from V and 0 bases from J, leaving 18 bases between. Germline V gene sequence: CDR1 MNHEY, CDR2 SMNVEV (reference sequence). This CDR3 comprises 15 residues.

The V call is TRBV27, the J call TRBJ2-1; 13 bases agree with TRBD2. The ends lost 3 bases at V and 9 bases at J; junction bases unmatched: 11. CDR1 MNHEY and CDR2 SMNVEV come from the germline V gene (reference sequence). This CDR3 region has 17 residues. As DNA, the CDR3 is TGTGCCAGCAGTTTTTTGGTACAGGGGACTAGCGGGGTTGAGCAGTTCTTC. Translation gives CASSFLVQGTSGVEQFF.